This T cell receptor (beta chain) originates from a study of esophageal squamous cell carcinoma under preoperative chemotherapy. TCRdb re-analysed the PCR reads in MiXCR, keeping a single row per CDR3 protein. The data contain around 30,000 distinct CDR3 sequences, around 50% of them singletons. Study-level points and caveats: Tumor-infiltrating lymphocytes showed no significant post-chemotherapy TCR diversity increase, unlike peripheral T cells. Post-treatment tumor-infiltrating lymphocytes appeared partly derived from peripheral T cells migrating into the tumor.

A remark on this clonotype: Its antigen remains unknown.

Time point reported: after preoperative PTX-NDP chemotherapy. Germline assignment: CDR1 SGHNT and CDR2 YENEEA. Trimming removed 6 bases from V and 8 bases from J, with 20 bases in between. The CDR3 is made up of 15 amino acids. The source of this sequence is a human donor with esophageal squamous cell carcinoma. The donor label of this sample is uncertain. The J gene is TRBJ2-1, the V gene TRBV11-3, with D tentatively TRBD2 (5 bases). This specimen was taken from a patient given preoperative chemotherapy. CDR3 residues: CASSTGAEPVHEQFF. The CDR3 coding sequence is TGTGCCAGCAGTACCGGAGCGGAGCCCGTCCATGAGCAGTTCTTC.